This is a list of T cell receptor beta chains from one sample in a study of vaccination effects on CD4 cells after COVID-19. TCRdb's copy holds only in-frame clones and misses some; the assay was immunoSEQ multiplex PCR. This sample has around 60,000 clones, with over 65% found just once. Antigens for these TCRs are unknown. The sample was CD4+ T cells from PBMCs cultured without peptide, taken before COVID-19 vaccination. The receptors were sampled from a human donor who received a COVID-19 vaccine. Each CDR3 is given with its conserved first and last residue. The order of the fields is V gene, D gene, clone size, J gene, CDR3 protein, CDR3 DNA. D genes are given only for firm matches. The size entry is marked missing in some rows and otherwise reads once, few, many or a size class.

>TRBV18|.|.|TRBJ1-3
CASSPESGHSGNTIYF
TGTGCCAGCTCACCAGAGAGTGGACACTCTGGAAACACCATATATTTT
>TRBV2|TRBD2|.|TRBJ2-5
CASSEGTSGGPGETQYF
TGTGCCAGCAGTGAAGGGACTAGCGGGGGGCCGGGTGAGACCCAGTACTTC
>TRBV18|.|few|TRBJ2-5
CASSHRQATQETQYF
TGTGCCAGCTCACACCGACAGGCGACCCAAGAGACCCAGTACTTC
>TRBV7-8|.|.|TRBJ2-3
CASSLQGGRGDTQYF
TGTGCCAGCAGCTTACAGGGTGGAAGGGGAGATACGCAGTATTTT
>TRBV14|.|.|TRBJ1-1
CASSRIMNTEAFF
TGTGCCAGCAGCCGAATAATGAACACTGAAGCTTTCTTT
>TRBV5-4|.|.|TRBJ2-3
CASSLGTQSTDTQYF
TGTGCCAGCAGCTTGGGGACGCAAAGCACAGATACGCAGTATTTT
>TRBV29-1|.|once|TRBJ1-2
CSVGELPYGYTF
TGCAGCGTTGGGGAATTGCCCTATGGCTACACCTTC
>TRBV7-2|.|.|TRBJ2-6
CASSFPGAGANVLTF
TGTGCCAGCAGCTTTCCAGGGGCTGGGGCCAACGTCCTGACTTTC
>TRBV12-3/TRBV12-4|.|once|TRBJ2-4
CASRGTSGDIQYF
TGTGCCAGCAGAGGGACTTCGGGGGACATTCAGTACTTC
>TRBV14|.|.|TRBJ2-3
CASSFPSWGGTDTQYF
TGTGCCAGCAGCTTCCCCTCCTGGGGCGGCACAGATACGCAGTATTTT
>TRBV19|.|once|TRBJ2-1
CASSPWTYNEQFF
TGTGCCAGTAGTCCTTGGACGTACAATGAGCAGTTCTTC
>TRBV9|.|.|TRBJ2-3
CASSVTGASSTDTQYF
TGTGCCAGCAGCGTCACAGGAGCATCTAGCACAGATACGCAGTATTTT
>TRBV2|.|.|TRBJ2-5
CAAGRESGYGPGTQYF
TGTGCCGCAGGCCGCGAATCTGGGTACGGTCCGGGGACCCAGTACTTC
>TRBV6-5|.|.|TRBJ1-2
CASSPPPGSYGYTF
TGTGCCAGCAGCCCACCCCCAGGGAGCTATGGCTACACCTTC
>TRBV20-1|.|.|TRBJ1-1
CSARGSTEAFF
TGCAGTGCTAGAGGGTCGACTGAAGCTTTCTTT
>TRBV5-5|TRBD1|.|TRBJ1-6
CASSLGQGNSPLHF
TGTGCCAGCAGCTTGGGACAGGGGAATTCACCCCTCCACTTT
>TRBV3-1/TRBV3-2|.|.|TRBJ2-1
CASSQVHNEQFF
TGTGCCAGCAGCCAAGTACACAATGAGCAGTTCTTC
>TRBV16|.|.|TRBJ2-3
CASSQSQPDTQYF
TGTGCCAGCAGCCAATCTCAGCCGGATACGCAGTATTTT
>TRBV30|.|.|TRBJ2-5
CAWTSKGRGPETQYF
TGTGCCTGGACCTCCAAGGGCCGGGGTCCGGAGACCCAGTACTTC
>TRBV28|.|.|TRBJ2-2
CASSHSLGGRYTGELFF
TGTGCCAGCAGCCACTCACTAGGGGGACGGTACACCGGGGAGCTGTTTTTT
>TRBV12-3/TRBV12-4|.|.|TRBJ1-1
CASSLGIKAFF
TGTGCCAGCAGTTTGGGGATTAAAGCTTTCTTT
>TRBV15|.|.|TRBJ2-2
CATSLVLWTGELFF
TGTGCCACCAGCTTAGTATTATGGACCGGGGAGCTGTTTTTT
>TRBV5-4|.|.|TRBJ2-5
CASSTKRDEETQYF
TGTGCCAGCAGCACAAAACGGGACGAAGAGACCCAGTACTTC
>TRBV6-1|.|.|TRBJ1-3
CASSEGGLSGNTIYF
TGTGCCAGCAGTGAAGGGGGCCTCTCTGGAAACACCATATATTTT
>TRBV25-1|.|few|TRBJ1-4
CASSIQGRHEKLFF
TGTGCCAGCAGCATCCAGGGTCGTCATGAAAAACTGTTTTTT
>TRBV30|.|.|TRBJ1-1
CAWSPGSDTEAFF
TGTGCCTGGAGCCCAGGGAGCGACACTGAAGCTTTCTTT
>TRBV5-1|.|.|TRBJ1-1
CASSFDGYTEAFF
TGCGCCAGCAGCTTCGACGGATACACTGAAGCTTTCTTT
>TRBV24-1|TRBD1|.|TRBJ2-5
CATSDHRGPQETQYF
TGTGCCACCAGTGATCACAGGGGGCCACAAGAGACCCAGTACTTC
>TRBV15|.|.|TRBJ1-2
CATSRDHREKNGYTF
TGTGCCACCAGCAGAGACCATAGGGAGAAAAATGGCTACACCTTC
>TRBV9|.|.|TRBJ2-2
CASSVGGETGELFF
TGTGCCAGCAGCGTAGGAGGGGAAACCGGGGAGCTGTTTTTT
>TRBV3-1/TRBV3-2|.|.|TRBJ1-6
CASSQDPRGYYNSPLHF
TGTGCCAGCAGCCAAGACCCTCGGGGGTACTATAATTCACCCCTCCACTTT
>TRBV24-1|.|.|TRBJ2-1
CATSDSRGYYEQFF
TGTGCCACCAGTGATTCCCGGGGGTACTATGAGCAGTTCTTC
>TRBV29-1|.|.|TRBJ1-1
CSGGILNTEAFF
TGCAGCGGAGGGATTCTGAACACTGAAGCTTTCTTT
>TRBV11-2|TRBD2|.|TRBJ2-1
CASRPLGTSQVNEQFF
TGTGCCAGCAGACCCCTCGGGACTAGTCAGGTTAATGAGCAGTTCTTC
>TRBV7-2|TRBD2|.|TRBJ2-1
CASSREGLAGGSGFF
TGTGCCAGCAGCAGGGAGGGACTAGCGGGGGGGTCGGGGTTCTTC
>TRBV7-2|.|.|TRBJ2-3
CASSLDSTDTQYF
TGTGCCAGCAGCTTGGACAGCACAGATACGCAGTATTTT
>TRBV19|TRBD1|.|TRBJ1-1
CASSREEGAFAFF
TGTGCCAGTAGTAGAGAAGAGGGGGCCTTCGCTTTCTTT
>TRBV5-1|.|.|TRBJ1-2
CASSPADYGYTF
TGCGCCAGCAGCCCAGCCGACTATGGCTACACCTTC
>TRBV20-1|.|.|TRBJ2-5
CSARGEETQYF
TGCAGTGCTAGGGGGGAGGAGACCCAGTACTTC
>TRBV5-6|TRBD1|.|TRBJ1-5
CASSRGQGLNQPQHF
TGTGCCAGCAGCCGAGGACAGGGATTAAATCAGCCCCAGCATTTT
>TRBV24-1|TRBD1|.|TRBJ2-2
CATNLPGGGELFF
TGTGCCACCAATCTCCCAGGGGGCGGGGAGCTGTTTTTT